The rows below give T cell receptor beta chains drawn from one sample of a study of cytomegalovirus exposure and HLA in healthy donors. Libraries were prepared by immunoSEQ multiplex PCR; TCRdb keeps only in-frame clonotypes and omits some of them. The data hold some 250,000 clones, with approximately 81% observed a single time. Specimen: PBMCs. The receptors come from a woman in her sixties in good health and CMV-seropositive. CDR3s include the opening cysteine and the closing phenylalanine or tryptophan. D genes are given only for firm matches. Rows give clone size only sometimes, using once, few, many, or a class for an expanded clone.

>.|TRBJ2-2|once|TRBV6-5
CASSFSGVELMGELFF
TGTGCCAGCAGTTTTTCGGGAGTCGAACTAATGGGGGAGCTGTTTTTT
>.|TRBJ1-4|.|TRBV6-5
CASSPGPGESEKLFF
TGTGCCAGCAGTCCCGGCCCAGGGGAGAGTGAAAAACTGTTTTTT
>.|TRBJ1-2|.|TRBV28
CASSALRWGGYGYTF
TGTGCCAGCAGTGCCCTCAGGTGGGGGGGCTATGGCTACACCTTC
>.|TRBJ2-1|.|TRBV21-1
CASSCGLAVNEQFF
TGTGCCAGCAGTTGTGGGCTAGCTGTGAATGAGCAGTTCTTC
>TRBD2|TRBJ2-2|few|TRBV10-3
CAITTGAGSQGGELFF
TGTGCCATCACTACTGGAGCGGGATCCCAGGGCGGGGAGCTGTTTTTT
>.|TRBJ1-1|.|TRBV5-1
CASRGGGDGTEAFF
TGCGCCAGCAGGGGCGGGGGAGACGGCACTGAAGCTTTCTTT
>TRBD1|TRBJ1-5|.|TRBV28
CASRDRVDQPQHF
TGTGCCAGCAGGGACAGGGTTGATCAGCCCCAGCATTTT
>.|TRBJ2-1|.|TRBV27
CASSLSGVYNEQFF
TGTGCCAGCAGTTTGTCGGGAGTGTACAATGAGCAGTTCTTC
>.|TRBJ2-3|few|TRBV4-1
CASSQGTTTTDTQYF
TGCGCCAGCAGCCAAGGGACTACCACGACAGATACGCAGTATTTT
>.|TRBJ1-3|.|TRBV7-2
CASAAAGGRPSYGNTIYF
TGTGCCAGCGCCGCCGCGGGGGGGCGTCCCTCTTATGGAAACACCATATATTTT
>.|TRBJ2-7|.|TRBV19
CASSAHAYEQYF
TGTGCCAGTAGTGCACATGCCTACGAGCAGTACTTC
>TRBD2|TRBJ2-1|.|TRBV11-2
CASSPSGTSSWNEQFF
TGTGCCAGCAGCCCCTCCGGGACTAGCTCTTGGAATGAGCAGTTCTTC
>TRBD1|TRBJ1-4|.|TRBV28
CASSPKGQGHEKLFF
TGTGCCAGCAGTCCGAAGGGACAGGGTCATGAAAAACTGTTTTTT
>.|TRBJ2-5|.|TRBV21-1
CASSPRVLAGYQETQYF
TGTGCCAGCAGCCCTCGAGTCCTAGCGGGGTACCAAGAGACCCAGTACTTC
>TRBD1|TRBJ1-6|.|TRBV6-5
CASSYRTGDNSPLHF
TGTGCCAGCAGTTACAGGACAGGAGATAATTCACCCCTCCACTTT
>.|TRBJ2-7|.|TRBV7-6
CASSPSGVRPHEQYF
TGTGCCAGCAGCCCCTCGGGGGTCCGACCTCACGAGCAGTACTTC
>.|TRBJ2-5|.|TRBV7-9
CASSFRLSGETQYF
TGTGCCAGCAGCTTCAGACTATCAGGAGAGACCCAGTACTTC
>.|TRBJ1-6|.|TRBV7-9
CASSVRTASDSPLHF
TGTGCCAGCAGCGTACGCACAGCATCTGACTCACCCCTCCACTTT
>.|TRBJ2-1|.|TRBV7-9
CASSPGISVFF
TGTGCCAGCAGCCCCGGGATTTCTGTTTTCTTC
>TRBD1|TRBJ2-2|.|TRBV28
CASSRVRGFSGELFF
TGTGCCAGCAGTCGCGTCAGGGGGTTTAGCGGGGAGCTGTTTTTT
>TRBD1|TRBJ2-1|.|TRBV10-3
CAISGDRGGFNEQFF
TGTGCCATCAGTGGGGACAGGGGAGGTTTCAATGAGCAGTTCTTC
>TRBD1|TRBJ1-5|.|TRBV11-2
CASSSGKGFGRGNQPQHF
TGTGCCAGCAGTTCGGGGAAGGGGTTTGGCAGGGGGAATCAGCCCCAGCATTTT
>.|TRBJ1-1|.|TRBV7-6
CASSQVRGGTEAFF
TGTGCCAGCAGCCAAGTTCGAGGGGGCACTGAAGCTTTCTTT
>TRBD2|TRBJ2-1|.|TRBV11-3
CASSFGTSGRNEQFF
TGTGCCAGCAGCTTCGGTACTAGCGGGAGGAATGAGCAGTTCTTC
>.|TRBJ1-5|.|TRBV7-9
CASSPEFDPGGNQPQHF
TGTGCCAGCAGCCCGGAATTCGATCCCGGGGGCAATCAGCCCCAGCATTTT
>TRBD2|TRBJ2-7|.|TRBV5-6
CASSNTTSGRVYEQYF
TGTGCCAGCAGCAACACTACTAGCGGGAGGGTCTACGAGCAGTACTTC
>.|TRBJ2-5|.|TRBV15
CATKGVGETQYF
TGTGCCACCAAAGGGGTCGGAGAGACCCAGTACTTC
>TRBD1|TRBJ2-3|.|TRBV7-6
CASSLGTGDTDTQYF
TGTGCCAGCAGCTTAGGGACAGGGGACACAGATACGCAGTATTTT
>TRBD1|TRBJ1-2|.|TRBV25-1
CASSDWDRDGYTF
TGTGCCAGCAGTGACTGGGACAGGGATGGCTACACCTTC
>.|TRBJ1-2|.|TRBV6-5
CASTWGRDGYTF
TGTGCCAGCACCTGGGGCAGGGATGGCTACACCTTC
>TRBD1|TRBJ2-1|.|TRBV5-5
CASTLGWTGNNEQFF
TGTGCCAGCACCTTGGGTTGGACAGGGAATAATGAGCAGTTCTTC
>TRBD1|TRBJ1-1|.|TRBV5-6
CASSREGTGMNTEAFF
TGTGCCAGCAGCAGAGAGGGGACAGGCATGAACACTGAAGCTTTCTTT
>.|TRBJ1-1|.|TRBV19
CASSFRERGTEAFF
TGTGCCAGTAGCTTCCGGGAGCGGGGCACTGAAGCTTTCTTT
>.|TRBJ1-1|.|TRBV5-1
CASSSNGEAFF
TGCGCCAGCAGCTCAAACGGTGAAGCTTTCTTT
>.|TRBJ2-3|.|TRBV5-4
CASSSQGITDTQYF
TGTGCCAGCAGCTCCCAGGGGATCACAGATACGCAGTATTTT
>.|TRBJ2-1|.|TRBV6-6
CASRGGLGSAYNEQFF
TGTGCCAGCAGGGGGGGTTTGGGTAGCGCCTACAATGAGCAGTTCTTC
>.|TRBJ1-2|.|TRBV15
CATSRDTGLGYTF
TGTGCCACCAGCAGAGATACAGGGTTGGGCTACACCTTC
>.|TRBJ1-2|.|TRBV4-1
CASSQGGEDTIYGYTF
TGCGCCAGCAGCCAAGGAGGGGAGGATACGATCTATGGCTACACCTTC
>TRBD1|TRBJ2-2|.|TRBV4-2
CASSGQGNTGELFF
TGTGCCAGCTCGGGACAGGGGAACACCGGGGAGCTGTTTTTT
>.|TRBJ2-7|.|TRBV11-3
CASSLGVGSSYEQYF
TGTGCCAGCAGCTTAGGGGTCGGGTCCTCCTACGAGCAGTACTTC
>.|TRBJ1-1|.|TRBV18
CASSVERSSGAFF
TGTGCCAGCTCAGTTGAGCGCTCCTCGGGAGCTTTCTTT
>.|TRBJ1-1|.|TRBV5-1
CASSLGRGGQNTEAFF
TGCGCCAGCAGCTTGGGGAGGGGGGGTCAGAACACTGAAGCTTTCTTT
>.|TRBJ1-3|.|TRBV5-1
CASSLWTASGNTIYF
TGCGCCAGCAGCTTGTGGACAGCCTCTGGAAACACCATATATTTT
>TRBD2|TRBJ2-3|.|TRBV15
CATRASGSPDTQYF
TGTGCCACCAGGGCTAGCGGGAGCCCAGATACGCAGTATTTT
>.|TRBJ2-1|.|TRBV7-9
CASSLLEEEQFF
TGTGCCAGCAGCTTACTAGAGGAGGAGCAGTTCTTC
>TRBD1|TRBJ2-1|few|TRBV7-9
CASSPGTGKKSSYNEQFF
TGTGCCAGCAGCCCGGGGACAGGGAAGAAGAGCTCCTACAATGAGCAGTTCTTC
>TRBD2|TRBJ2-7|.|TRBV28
CASSSFGGSSYEQYF
TGTGCCAGCAGTTCATTTGGCGGGAGTAGTTACGAGCAGTACTTC
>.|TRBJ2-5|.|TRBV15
CATSRDGTQGETQYF
TGTGCCACCAGCAGAGATGGGACACAGGGAGAGACCCAGTACTTC
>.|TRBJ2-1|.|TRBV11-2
CASSSVSGIGHYNEQFF
TGTGCCAGCAGCTCGGTTAGCGGAATCGGACACTACAATGAGCAGTTCTTC
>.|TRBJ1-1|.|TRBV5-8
CASSFRGTEAFF
TGTGCCAGCAGCTTCAGGGGCACTGAAGCTTTCTTT
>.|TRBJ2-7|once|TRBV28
CASSSASVKREQYF
TGTGCCAGCAGTTCCGCCTCGGTGAAGAGGGAGCAGTACTTC
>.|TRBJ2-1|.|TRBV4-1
CASSQVGSNEQFF
TGCGCCAGCAGCCAAGTGGGGAGCAATGAGCAGTTCTTC
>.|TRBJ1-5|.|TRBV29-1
CSVTAPGGQPQHF
TGCAGCGTTACCGCCCCCGGGGGGCAGCCCCAGCATTTT
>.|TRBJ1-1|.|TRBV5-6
CASSPTGTSKAFF
TGTGCCAGCAGCCCTACCGGGACATCGAAAGCTTTCTTT
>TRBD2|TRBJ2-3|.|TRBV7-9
CASSSGTSVDTQYF
TGTGCCAGCAGCTCAGGGACTAGCGTTGATACGCAGTATTTT